This T cell receptor beta chain was documented in a study of shared T cell receptors in the human thymus. TCRdb's copy holds only in-frame clones and misses some; the assay was immunoSEQ multiplex PCR. The data contain hundreds of thousands of clones, over 75% of them singletons. Germline CDR1 SGHTA, CDR2 FQGNSA. The V and J ends lost 5 bases and 2 bases, in that order; junction bases with no gene match: 10. The CDR3 totals 16 residues. These data were likewise used in another study, on human thymus T cells. That paper adds: Corrective surgery for congenital heart defects was being performed on the healthy Finnish infants who served as donors. Surgeons resected thymus tissue during corrective heart surgery. Within thymic and blood repertoires, V and J gene usage appeared to be biased. Related research described thymic repertoires that were highly overlapping among unrelated individuals.

The V gene is TRBV7-2, the J gene TRBJ1-2; TRBD1 agrees at 8 bases. The source is a boy under two years old with a congenital heart defect. The sequenced sample was thymocytes. The CDR3 DNA reads TGTGCCAGCAGCACCAGGGGGCCCAACCTAAACTATGGCTACACCTTC. It specifies CASSTRGPNLNYGYTF. The whole variable domain, filled in from reference TRBV7-2 and TRBJ1-2, reads GAGVSQSPSNKVTEKGKDVELRCDPISGHTALYWYRQSLGQGLEFLIYFQGNSAPDKSGLPSDRFSAERTGGSVSTLTIQRTQQEDSAVYLCASSTRGPNLNYGYTFGSGTRLTVV.